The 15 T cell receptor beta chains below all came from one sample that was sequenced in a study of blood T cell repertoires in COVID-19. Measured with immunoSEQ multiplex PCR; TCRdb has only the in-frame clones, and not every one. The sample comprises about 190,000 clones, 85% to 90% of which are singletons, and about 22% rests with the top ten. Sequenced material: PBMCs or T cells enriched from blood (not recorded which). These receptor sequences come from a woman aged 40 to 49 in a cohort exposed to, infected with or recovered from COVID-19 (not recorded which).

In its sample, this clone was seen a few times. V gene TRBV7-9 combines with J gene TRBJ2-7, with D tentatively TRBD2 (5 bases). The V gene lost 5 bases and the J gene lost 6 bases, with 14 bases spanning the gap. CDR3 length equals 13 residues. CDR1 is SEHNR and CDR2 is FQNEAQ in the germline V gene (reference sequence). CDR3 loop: CASSAAIGSEQYF. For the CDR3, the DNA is TGTGCCAGCAGCGCCGCTATTGGGAGCGAGCAGTACTTC.

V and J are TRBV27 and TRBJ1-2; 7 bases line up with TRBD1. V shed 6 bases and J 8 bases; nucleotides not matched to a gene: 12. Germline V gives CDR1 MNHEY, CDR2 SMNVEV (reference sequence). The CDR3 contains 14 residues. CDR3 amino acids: CASSPSRGLYGYTF. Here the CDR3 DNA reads TGTGCCAGCAGCCCCTCTAGGGGGCTCTACGGCTACACCTTC.

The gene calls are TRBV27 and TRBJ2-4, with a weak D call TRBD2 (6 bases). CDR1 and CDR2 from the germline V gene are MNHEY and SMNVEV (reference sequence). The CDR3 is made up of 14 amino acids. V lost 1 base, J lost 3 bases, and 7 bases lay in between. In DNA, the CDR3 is TGTGCCAGCAGTTTATGGGGGGACAAAAACATTCAGTACTTC. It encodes CASSLWGDKNIQYF.

The CDR3 DNA is TGTGGCGGGGGGCGGACTGAAGCTTTCTTT. Its translation is CGGGRTEAFF. This rearrangement joins TRBV30 to TRBJ1-1; TRBD1 is a possible D gene (6 bases). The CDR3 length is 10 residues. Germline lookup yields CDR1 GTSNPN and CDR2 SVGIG (reference sequence). Full variable domain (outside the CDR3, taken from reference TRBV30 and TRBJ1-1): SQTIHQWPATLVQPVGSPLSLECTVEGTSNPNLYWYRQAAGRGLQLLFYSVGIGQISSEVPQNLSASRPQDRQFILSSKKLLLSDSGFYLCGGGRTEAFFGQGTRLTVV.

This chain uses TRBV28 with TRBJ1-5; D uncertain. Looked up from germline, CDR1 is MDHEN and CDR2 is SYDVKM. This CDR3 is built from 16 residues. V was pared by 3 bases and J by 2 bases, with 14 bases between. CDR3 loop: CASSFHAGYRNQPQHF. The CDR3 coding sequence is TGTGCCAGCAGTTTTCACGCCGGGTATCGCAATCAGCCCCAGCATTTT.

CDR3 bases: TGTGCCACCAGTGATATAGGGACAACGAATGAGCAGTTCTTC. It specifies CATSDIGTTNEQFF. The V gene is TRBV24-1, the J gene TRBJ2-1, with D perhaps TRBD1 (6 bases). The CDR3 extends over 14 amino acids. The ends were cut back, 3 bases at V and 7 bases at J, with 12 bases in the middle. Germline V gene sequence: CDR1 KGHDR, CDR2 SFDVKD.

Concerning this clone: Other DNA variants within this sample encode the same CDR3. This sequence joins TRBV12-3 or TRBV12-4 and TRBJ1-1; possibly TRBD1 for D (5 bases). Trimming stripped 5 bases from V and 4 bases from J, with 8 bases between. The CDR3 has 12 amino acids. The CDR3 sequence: CASSTGSTEAFF. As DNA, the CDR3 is TGTGCCAGCAGTACAGGTAGCACTGAAGCTTTCTTT.

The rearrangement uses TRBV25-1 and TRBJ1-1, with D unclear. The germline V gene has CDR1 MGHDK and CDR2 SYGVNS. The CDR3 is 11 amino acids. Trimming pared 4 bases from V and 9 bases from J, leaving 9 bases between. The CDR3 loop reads CASSGGRKAFF. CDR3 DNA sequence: TGTGCCAGCAGTGGCGGCAGAAAAGCTTTCTTT.

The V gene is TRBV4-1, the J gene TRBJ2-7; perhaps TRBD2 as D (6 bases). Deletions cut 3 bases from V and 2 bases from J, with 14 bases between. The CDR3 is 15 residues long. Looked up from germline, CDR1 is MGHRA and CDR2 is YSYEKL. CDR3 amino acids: CASSHSWGGPYEQYF. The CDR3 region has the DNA TGCGCCAGCAGCCATAGCTGGGGAGGCCCCTACGAGCAGTACTTC.

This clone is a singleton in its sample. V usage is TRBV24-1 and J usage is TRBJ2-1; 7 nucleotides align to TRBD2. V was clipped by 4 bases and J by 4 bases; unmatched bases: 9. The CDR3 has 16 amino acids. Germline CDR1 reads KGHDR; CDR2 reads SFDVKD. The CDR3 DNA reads TGTGCCACCAGTGACAGTAGCGGGTCCCTATACAATGAGCAGTTCTTC. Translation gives CATSDSSGSLYNEQFF.

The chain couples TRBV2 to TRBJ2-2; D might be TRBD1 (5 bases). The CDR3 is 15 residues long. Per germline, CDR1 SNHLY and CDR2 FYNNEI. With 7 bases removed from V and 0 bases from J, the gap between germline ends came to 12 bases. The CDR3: CASTPSTANTGELFF. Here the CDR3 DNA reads TGTGCCAGCACCCCATCGACAGCGAACACCGGGGAGCTGTTTTTT.

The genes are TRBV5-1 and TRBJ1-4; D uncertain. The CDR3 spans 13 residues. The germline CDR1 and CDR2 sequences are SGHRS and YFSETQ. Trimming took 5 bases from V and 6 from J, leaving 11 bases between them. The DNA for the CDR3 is TGCGCCAGCAGTTCCCTAAGTGATGAAAAACTGTTTTTT. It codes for CASSSLSDEKLFF.

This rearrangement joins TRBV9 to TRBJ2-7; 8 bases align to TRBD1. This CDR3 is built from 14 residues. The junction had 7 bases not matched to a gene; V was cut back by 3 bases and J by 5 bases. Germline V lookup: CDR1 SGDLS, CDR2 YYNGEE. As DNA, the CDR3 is TGTGCCAGCAGCGGAAGACAGGGGATCCACGAGCAGTACTTC. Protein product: CASSGRQGIHEQYF.

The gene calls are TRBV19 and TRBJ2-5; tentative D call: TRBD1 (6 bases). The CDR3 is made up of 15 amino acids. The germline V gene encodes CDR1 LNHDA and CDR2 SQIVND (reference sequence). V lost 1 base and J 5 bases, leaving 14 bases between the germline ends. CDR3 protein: CASSIGYRVGETQYF. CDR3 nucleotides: TGTGCCAGTAGTATAGGGTACAGGGTTGGGGAGACCCAGTACTTC.

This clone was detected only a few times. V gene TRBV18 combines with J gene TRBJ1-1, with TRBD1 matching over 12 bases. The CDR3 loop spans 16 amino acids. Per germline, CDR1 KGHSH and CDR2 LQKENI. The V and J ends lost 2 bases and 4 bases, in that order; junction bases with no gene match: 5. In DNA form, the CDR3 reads TGTGCCAGCTCACCAGGGACAGGGGGCGAAGTCACTGAAGCTTTCTTT. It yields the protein CASSPGTGGEVTEAFF.